This T cell receptor (beta chain) was recovered during a study of shared clonotypes between healthy human individuals. This clone was recorded once. At a deep level, the assay was run. Measured with immunoSEQ multiplex PCR; TCRdb has only the in-frame clones, and not every one. The data hold 700,000 or so clones, with about 78% observed a single time. Sequencing input: memory CD4+ T cells sorted from blood. Subset defined: CD45RA-negative fraction. This receptor was taken from a woman in her 30s in good health.

The CDR3 region is CASSPNRGWDAFF. Here the CDR3 DNA reads TGTGCCAGCAGTCCAAACAGGGGATGGGATGCTTTCTTT. This chain links TRBV6-6 with TRBJ1-1; 7 nucleotides align to TRBD1. This CDR3 spans 13 amino acids. CDR1 is MNHNY, CDR2 SVGAGI, per germline (reference sequence). V gave up 5 bases and J gave up 11 bases; unmatched junction bases: 11.